This record looks at one T cell receptor beta chain sequence and its context. Its antigen is currently unknown. The time point here: blood at routine non-recurrence follow-up after resection. Unsorted whole RNA from tumor, nontumor lung or frozen PBMC underwent sequencing. Between the trimmed V and J ends, which lost 3 bases and 0 bases, there was a span of 7 bases. Germline V gene sequence: CDR1 SGHDT, CDR2 YYEEEE. The CDR3 has 13 amino acids. The sample originates from a study of spatial heterogeneity in lung cancer. General study findings and limits: Relative to follow-up, resection was when ubiquitous expanded tumor TCRs appeared more in blood.

TCRdb reanalysed the 5' RACE reads using MiXCR and keeps one entry per CDR3 protein. Counted here are tens of thousands of distinct CDR3 sequences, approximately 12% occurring once; the ten biggest clones make up 30% to 35%. The TCR sequence derives from a male donor with early-stage non-small cell lung cancer. V usage is TRBV5-6 and J usage is TRBJ2-7; a possible D gene is TRBD1 (5 bases). The sample in question was PBMCs, obtained at follow-up. This CDR3 is CASSSGPSYEQYF. The CDR3 region has the DNA TGTGCCAGCAGCTCAGGGCCCTCCTACGAGCAGTACTTC. Looking up the rest from reference TRBV5-6 and TRBJ2-7 gives the full variable domain: DAGVTQSPTHLIKTRGQQVTLRCSPKSGHDTVSWYQQALGQGPQFIFQYYEEEERQRGNFPDRFSGHQFPNYSSELNVNALLLGDSALYLCASSSGPSYEQYFGPGTRLTVT.